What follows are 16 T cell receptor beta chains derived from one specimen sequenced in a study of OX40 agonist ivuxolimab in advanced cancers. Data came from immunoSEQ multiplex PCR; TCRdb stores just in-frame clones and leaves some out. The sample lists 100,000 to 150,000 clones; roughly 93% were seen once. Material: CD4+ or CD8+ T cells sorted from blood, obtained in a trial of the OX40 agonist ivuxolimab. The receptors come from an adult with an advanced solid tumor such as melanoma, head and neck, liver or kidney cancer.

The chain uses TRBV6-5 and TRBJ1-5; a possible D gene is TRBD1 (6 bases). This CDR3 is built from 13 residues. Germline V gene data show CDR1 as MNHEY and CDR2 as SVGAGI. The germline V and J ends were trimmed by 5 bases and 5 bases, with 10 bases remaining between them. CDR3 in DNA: TGTGCCAGCAGTGACAGGTTTCATCAGCCCCAGCATTTT. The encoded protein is CASSDRFHQPQHF.

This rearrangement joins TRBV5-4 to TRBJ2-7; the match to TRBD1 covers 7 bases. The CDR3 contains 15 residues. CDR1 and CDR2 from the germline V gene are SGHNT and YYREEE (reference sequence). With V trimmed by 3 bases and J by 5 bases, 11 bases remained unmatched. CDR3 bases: TGTGCCAGCAGCTCGGGACAGACCGCCGTAGACGAGCAGTACTTC. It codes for CASSSGQTAVDEQYF. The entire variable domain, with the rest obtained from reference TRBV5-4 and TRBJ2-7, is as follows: ETGVTQSPTHLIKTRGQQVTLRCSSQSGHNTVSWYQQALGQGPQFIFQYYREEENGRGNFPPRFSGLQFPNYSSELNVNALELDDSALYLCASSSGQTAVDEQYFGPGTRLTVT.

In nucleotides, the CDR3 is TGTGCCTGGAGTCGCCTCGGGGAAGAAGCTTTCTTT. Its protein product is CAWSRLGEEAFF. The chain is built from TRBV30 and TRBJ1-1; unclear D gene. CDR3 length: 12 amino acids. The germline CDR1 and CDR2 sequences are GTSNPN and SVGIG (reference sequence). V was clipped by 2 bases and J by 8 bases, with 12 bases between them.

The CDR3 coding sequence is TGTGCCAGCAGCTTAGGGGTTAGCGGGGCTCAAGAGACCCAGTACTTC. Translating it yields CASSLGVSGAQETQYF. The chain is built from TRBV7-3 and TRBJ2-5; 8 nucleotides align to TRBD2. This CDR3 is built from 16 residues. Germline CDR1 and CDR2: SGHTA and FQGTGA. The V gene end was trimmed by 2 bases and the J gene end by 2 bases; junction bases not matched to a gene: 7.

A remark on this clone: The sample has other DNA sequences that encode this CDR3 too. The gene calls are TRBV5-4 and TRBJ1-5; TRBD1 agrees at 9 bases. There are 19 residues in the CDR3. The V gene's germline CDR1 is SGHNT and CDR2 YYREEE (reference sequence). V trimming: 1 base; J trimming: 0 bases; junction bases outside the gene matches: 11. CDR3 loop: CASSLTGTGKADSNQPQHF. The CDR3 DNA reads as TGTGCCAGCAGCTTGACCGGGACAGGGAAAGCCGATAGCAATCAGCCCCAGCATTTT.

This CDR3 is CATSSPGQLNEKLFF. CDR3 sequence (DNA): TGTGCCACCAGCAGCCCGGGACAATTAAATGAAAAACTGTTTTTT. This chain joins TRBV15 and TRBJ1-4, with D possibly matching TRBD1 (6 bases). V was cut by 3 bases and J by 5 bases, with 13 bases left in between. The CDR3 has 15 residues. CDR1 LNHNV and CDR2 YYDKDF come from the germline V gene (reference sequence).

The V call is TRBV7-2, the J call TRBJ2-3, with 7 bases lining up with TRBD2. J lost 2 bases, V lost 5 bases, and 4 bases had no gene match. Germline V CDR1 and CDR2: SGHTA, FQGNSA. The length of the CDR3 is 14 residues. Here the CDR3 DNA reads TGTGCCAGCAGCCCTAGCGGACCCACAGATACGCAGTATTTT. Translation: CASSPSGPTDTQYF.

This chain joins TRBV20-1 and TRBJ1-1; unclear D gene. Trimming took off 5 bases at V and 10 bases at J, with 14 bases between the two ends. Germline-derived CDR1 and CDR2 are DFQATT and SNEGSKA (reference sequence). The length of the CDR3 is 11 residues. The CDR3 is CSAPGAQIAFF. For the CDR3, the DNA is TGCAGTGCTCCGGGCGCTCAAATAGCTTTCTTT.

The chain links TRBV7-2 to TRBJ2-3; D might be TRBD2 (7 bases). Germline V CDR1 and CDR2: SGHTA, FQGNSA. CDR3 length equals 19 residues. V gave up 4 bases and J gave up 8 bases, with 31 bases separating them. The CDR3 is CASSSLAYSTGGQGITQYF. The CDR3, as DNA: TGTGCCAGCAGCTCACTCGCCTACTCAACGGGGGGCCAGGGGATTACGCAGTATTTT.

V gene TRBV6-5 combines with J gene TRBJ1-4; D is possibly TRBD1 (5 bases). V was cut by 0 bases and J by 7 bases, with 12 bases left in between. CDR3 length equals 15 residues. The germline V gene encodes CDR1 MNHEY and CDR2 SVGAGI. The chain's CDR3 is CASSYSRDRGEKLFF. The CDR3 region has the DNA TGTGCCAGCAGTTACTCTAGGGATAGGGGTGAAAAACTGTTTTTT.

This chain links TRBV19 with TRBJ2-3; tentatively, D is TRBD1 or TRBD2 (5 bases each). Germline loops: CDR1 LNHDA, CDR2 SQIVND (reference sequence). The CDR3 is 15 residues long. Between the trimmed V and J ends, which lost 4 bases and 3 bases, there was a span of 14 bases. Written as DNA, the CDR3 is TGTGCCAGTAGTACCCACCGGGGCCCAACAGATACGCAGTATTTT. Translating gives CASSTHRGPTDTQYF.

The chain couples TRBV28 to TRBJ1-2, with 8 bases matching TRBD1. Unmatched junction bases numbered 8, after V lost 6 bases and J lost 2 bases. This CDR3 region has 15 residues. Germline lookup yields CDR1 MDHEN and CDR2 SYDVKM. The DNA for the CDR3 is TGTGCCAGCAGAACACGACAGGGGATCAACTATGGCTACACCTTC. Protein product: CASRTRQGINYGYTF.

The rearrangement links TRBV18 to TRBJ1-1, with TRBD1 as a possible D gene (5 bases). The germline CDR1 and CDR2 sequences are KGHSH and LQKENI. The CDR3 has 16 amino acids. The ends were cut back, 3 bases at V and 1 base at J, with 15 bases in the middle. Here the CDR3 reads CASSPLGRGGNTEAFF. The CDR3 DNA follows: TGTGCCAGCTCACCCTTGGGACGGGGAGGGAACACTGAAGCTTTCTTT.

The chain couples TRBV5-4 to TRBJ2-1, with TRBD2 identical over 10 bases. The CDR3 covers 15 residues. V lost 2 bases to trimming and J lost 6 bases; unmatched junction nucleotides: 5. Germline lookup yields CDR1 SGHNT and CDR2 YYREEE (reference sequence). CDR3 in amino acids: CASSLASGRTNEQFF. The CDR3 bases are TGTGCCAGCAGCTTAGCTAGCGGGAGAACCAATGAGCAGTTCTTC.

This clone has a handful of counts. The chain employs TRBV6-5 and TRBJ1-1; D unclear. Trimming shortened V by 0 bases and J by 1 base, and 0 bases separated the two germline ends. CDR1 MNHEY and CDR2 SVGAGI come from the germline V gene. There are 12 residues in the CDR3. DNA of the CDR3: TGTGCCAGCAGTTACTCGAACACTGAAGCTTTCTTT. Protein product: CASSYSNTEAFF.

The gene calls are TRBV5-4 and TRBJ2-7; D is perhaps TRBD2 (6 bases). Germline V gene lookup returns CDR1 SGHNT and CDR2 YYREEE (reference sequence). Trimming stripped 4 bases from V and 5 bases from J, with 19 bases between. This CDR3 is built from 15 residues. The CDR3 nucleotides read TGTGCCAGCAGCGACCCGGGACTCCTAAGCGACGAGCAGTACTTC. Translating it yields CASSDPGLLSDEQYF.